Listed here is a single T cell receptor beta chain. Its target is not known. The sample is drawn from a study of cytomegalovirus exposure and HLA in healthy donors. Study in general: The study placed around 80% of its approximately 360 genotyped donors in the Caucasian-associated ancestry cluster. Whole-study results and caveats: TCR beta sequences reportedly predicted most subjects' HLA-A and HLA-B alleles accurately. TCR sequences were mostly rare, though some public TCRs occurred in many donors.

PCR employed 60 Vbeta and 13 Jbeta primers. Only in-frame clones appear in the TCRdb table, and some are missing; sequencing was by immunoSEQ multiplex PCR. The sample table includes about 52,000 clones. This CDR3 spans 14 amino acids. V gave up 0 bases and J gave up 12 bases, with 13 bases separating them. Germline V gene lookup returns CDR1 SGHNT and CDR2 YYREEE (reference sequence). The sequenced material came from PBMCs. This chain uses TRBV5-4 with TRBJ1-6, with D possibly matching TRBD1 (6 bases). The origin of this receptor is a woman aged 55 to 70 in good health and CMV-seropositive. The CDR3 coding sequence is TGTGCCAGCAGCTTGGCGACAGGCCCGGGACCCCTCCACTTT. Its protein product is CASSLATGPGPLHF.